This record concerns one TCR beta chain sequence. Its specificity is unknown. Generated by immunoSEQ multiplex PCR, the TCRdb table keeps only in-frame clones and is missing some. The sample has about 28,000 clones, approximately 77% seen once. The sample belongs to a study of regulatory dendritic cells for organ transplantation. CD4+ or CD8+ T cells were sorted as naive CD45RA+ or memory CD45RO+. General observations from the study: Alloreactive memory CD8+ T cell pools varied considerably between individuals.

The length of the CDR3 is 17 residues. Germline V gene sequence: CDR1 MGHRA, CDR2 YSYEKL. Deletions cut 0 bases from V and 5 bases from J, with 17 bases between. This TCR came from a human donor in good health. The sequenced sample consisted of naive CD8+ T cells from blood. Subset defined: CD45RA+ naive T cells. The chain employs TRBV4-1 and TRBJ2-1; D is unclear. The chain's CDR3 is CASSQDSWAIKDNEQFF. CDR3 in DNA: TGCGCCAGCAGCCAAGATTCTTGGGCTATAAAGGACAATGAGCAGTTCTTC.